The 24 T cell receptor beta chains below come from one sample, sequenced in a study of neurological immune-mediated disorders (dated by TCRdb to the late 2010s). The library relied on 5' RACE. Reads for this sample came from an Illumina HiSeq 2500. The public reads were quality trimmed at Q25 with fastp and then assembled into clones with MiXCR by TCRdb, keeping productive beta chains. Each CDR3 protein appears once, grouped with its most common genes and DNA. Within this sample are nearly 45,000 distinct CDR3 sequences, with over 9.5% of them counted one time only. About 1.3% of the sample rests with the top ten. The sample taken for sequencing was PBMCs. All receptors derive from a female donor in good health.

This clonotype was counted many times. The chain uses TRBV20-1 and TRBJ1-5, with D unclear. There are 13 residues in the CDR3. Germline V gives CDR1 DFQATT, CDR2 SNEGSKA (reference sequence). V was cut by 6 bases and J by 3 bases, with 12 bases left in between. Here the CDR3 reads CSAKEMVNQPQHF. CDR3 nucleotides: TGCAGTGCAAAGGAGATGGTCAATCAGCCCCAGCATTTT.

This clonotype was picked up many times. The V gene is TRBV4-1, the J gene TRBJ1-5; D is unresolved. The germline V gene encodes CDR1 MGHRA and CDR2 YSYEKL. The CDR3 covers 14 residues. V was clipped by 7 bases and J by 1 base, with 11 bases between them. CDR3 in amino acids: CASNPTASNQPQHF. The CDR3 bases are TGCGCCAGCAACCCGACCGCCAGCAATCAGCCCCAGCATTTT.

Many counts were recorded for this clonotype. This sequence joins TRBV27 and TRBJ2-7; 7 bases are a match to TRBD1. Trimming cost V 5 bases and J 7 bases; bases outside gene matches: 11. CDR1 and CDR2 from the germline V gene are MNHEY and SMNVEV (reference sequence). The CDR3 covers 14 residues. The CDR3 is CASSRTGTIREQYF. The CDR3 DNA reads TGTGCCAGCAGTAGGACAGGAACCATACGTGAGCAGTACTTC.

With regard to this clonotype: It may be a read error: a sequence one base away is much more abundant. This chain links TRBV20-1 with TRBJ2-7; the D gene is possibly TRBD2 (7 bases). CDR1 is DFQATT and CDR2 is SNEGSKA in the germline V gene (reference sequence). Trimming left V 6 bases short and J 4 bases short, with 22 bases between. The CDR3 extends over 15 amino acids. As DNA, the CDR3 is TGCAGTGCAGAACCGGGGACATGGGGAGGGTACGAGCAGTACTTC. This gives the protein CSAEPGTWGGYEQYF.

This clonotype was seen at least ten times. The J gene is TRBJ2-7, the V gene TRBV20-1, with D possibly being TRBD1 (5 bases). The CDR3 has 12 residues. V dropped 4 bases and J dropped 2 bases, with 9 bases sitting between them. Germline V gives CDR1 DFQATT, CDR2 SNEGSKA (reference sequence). CDR3 sequence: CSAIDRTYEQYF. CDR3 in DNA: TGCAGTGCTATCGACAGAACCTACGAGCAGTACTTC.

In this sample, this clonotype turned up many times. This chain connects TRBV2 to TRBJ2-2, with D possibly matching TRBD1 (6 bases). Trimming removed 6 bases from V and 1 base from J, with 9 bases in between. CDR1 and CDR2 (germline): SNHLY, FYNNEI. There are 14 residues in the CDR3. The chain's CDR3 is CASRAGVNTGELFF. The CDR3 DNA reads as TGTGCCAGCAGGGCAGGGGTGAACACCGGGGAGCTGTTTTTT.

This clonotype was seen many times. V usage is TRBV5-1 and J usage is TRBJ2-1; possibly TRBD2 for D (7 bases). V was trimmed by 0 bases and J by 7 bases, leaving 23 bases between them. The CDR3 runs to 18 residues. CDR1 is SGHRS and CDR2 is YFSETQ in the germline V gene. CDR3 sequence: CASSLAPIIAGAMNEQFF. The CDR3 bases are TGCGCCAGCAGCTTGGCCCCGATTATTGCGGGGGCGATGAATGAGCAGTTCTTC.

This clonotype was seen ten or more times. The chain is built from TRBV6-1 and TRBJ2-6, with 7 bases matching TRBD1. Trimming removed 1 base from V and 2 bases from J; junction bases left unmatched: 2. The CDR3 extends over 16 amino acids. Germline V gene sequence: CDR1 MNHNS, CDR2 SASEGT. The CDR3 DNA reads as TGTGCCAGCAGTGAAGACAGGGGAACTGGGGCCAACGTCCTGACTTTC. It yields the protein CASSEDRGTGANVLTF.

This clonotype has ten or more counts. This chain uses TRBV20-1 with TRBJ1-2; no firm D call. The germline V and J ends were trimmed by 3 bases and 8 bases, with 22 bases remaining between them. Germline V gives CDR1 DFQATT, CDR2 SNEGSKA (reference sequence). The CDR3 extends over 15 amino acids. The CDR3 sequence is CSASPQDMVESGYTF. In DNA form, the CDR3 reads TGCAGTGCTAGCCCCCAGGATATGGTTGAGTCCGGCTACACCTTC.

This clonotype was seen at least ten times. The chain joins TRBV6-6 to TRBJ2-7, with 9 positions matching TRBD1. The CDR3 totals 13 residues. Germline V gene sequence: CDR1 MNHNY, CDR2 SVGAGI (reference sequence). The junction had 8 bases not matched to a gene; V was cut back by 11 bases and J by 3 bases. CDR3 nucleotide sequence: TGTGCCGGCGCCCCGGGACAGGGCTACGAGCAGTACTTC. Translation gives CAGAPGQGYEQYF.

Many counts were recorded for this clonotype. The V gene is TRBV7-9, the J gene TRBJ2-5; possible D gene TRBD2, 5 bases. The CDR3 consists of 14 residues. Germline values: CDR1 SEHNR, CDR2 FQNEAQ (reference sequence). V was shortened by 5 bases and J by 2 bases, with 12 bases between the two germline ends. CDR3 DNA: TGTGCCAGCAGCGATAGACTAAATCAAGAGACCCAGTACTTC. Translating it yields CASSDRLNQETQYF.

This clonotype was picked up many times. This chain connects TRBV29-1 to TRBJ2-7; D unresolved. The CDR3 length is 13 residues. Trimming took off 3 bases at V and 0 bases at J, with 9 bases between the two ends. Germline assignment: CDR1 SQVTM and CDR2 ANQGSEA. CDR3 nucleotide sequence: TGCAGCGTTGAGGGCAGCAGCTCCTACGAGCAGTACTTC. It yields the protein CSVEGSSSYEQYF.

This clonotype was picked up a small number of times. The chain has TRBV3-1 and TRBJ2-1, with 7 nucleotides matching TRBD2. V shed 0 bases and J 10 bases; nucleotides not matched to a gene: 3. This CDR3 has 13 amino acids. Germline CDR1 LGHDT, CDR2 YNNKEL (reference sequence). The CDR3 region is CASSQDWRGEQFF. The CDR3 region has the DNA TGTGCCAGCAGCCAAGATTGGCGGGGGGAGCAGTTCTTC.

This clonotype was detected ten times or more. This chain uses TRBV10-3 with TRBJ1-5, with a possible D match to TRBD1 (6 bases). This CDR3 spans 14 amino acids. Per germline, CDR1 ENHRY and CDR2 SYGVKD. V was pared by 10 bases and J by 0 bases, with 13 bases between. This chain's CDR3 is CATQGINSNQPQHF. CDR3 bases: TGTGCCACCCAGGGGATTAATAGCAATCAGCCCCAGCATTTT.

In its sample, this clonotype was seen many times. This chain connects TRBV20-1 to TRBJ2-7; 8 bases agree with TRBD2. Germline CDR1 DFQATT, CDR2 SNEGSKA (reference sequence). The J segment lost 6 bases and the V segment lost 7 bases, leaving 14 bases of the junction unmatched. CDR3 length equals 14 residues. CDR3 amino acids: CSVGAGGSLGEQYF. CDR3 nucleotide sequence: TGCAGTGTGGGGGCGGGAGGTTCCCTTGGCGAGCAGTACTTC.

Note on this clonotype: One junction end disagrees with the germline gene, perhaps due to a read error. The V gene is TRBV5-1, the J gene TRBJ1-2; 11 bases agree with TRBD1. The CDR3 runs 15 residues. CDR1 is SGHRS, CDR2 YFSETQ, per germline. This CDR3 is CARSLGQGGLYGYTF. CDR3 sequence (DNA): TGCGCCAGAAGCTTGGGACAGGGGGGACTCTATGGCTACACCTTC. Looking up the rest from reference TRBV5-1 and TRBJ1-2 gives the full variable domain: KAGVTQTPRYLIKTRGQQVTLSCSPISGHRSVSWYQQTPGQGLQFLFEYFSETQRNKGNFPGRFSGRQFSNSRSEMNVSTLELGDSALYLCARSLGQGGLYGYTFGSGTRLTVV.

At least ten counts were recorded for this clonotype. The rearrangement links TRBV5-1 to TRBJ1-3; no definite D call. V lost 0 bases and J lost 4, with 8 bases in between. Germline CDR1 and CDR2: SGHRS and YFSETQ. The length of the CDR3 is 14 residues. CDR3 residues: CASSLGGDGNTIYF. In DNA, the CDR3 is TGCGCCAGCAGCTTGGGAGGCGACGGAAACACCATATATTTT.

The V call is TRBV7-8, the J call TRBJ1-4; D is perhaps TRBD1 (5 bases). The CDR3 totals 15 residues. Germline V lookup: CDR1 SGHVS, CDR2 FQNEAQ. V gave up 10 bases and J gave up 3 bases, with 18 bases separating them. This CDR3 reads CAIQPEGFSNEKLFF. Written as DNA, the CDR3 is TGTGCCATTCAGCCCGAGGGGTTCTCTAATGAAAAACTGTTTTTT.

This clonotype appeared a few times. The V gene is TRBV18, the J gene TRBJ2-5; D call uncertain. V lost 3 bases, J lost 5 bases, and 4 bases lay in between. The CDR3 has 11 residues. Germline V CDR1 and CDR2: KGHSH, LQKENI. The CDR3 bases are TGTGCCAGCTCACCGTGGGAGACCCAGTACTTC. It encodes CASSPWETQYF.

On this clonotype: It may be a read error: a sequence one base away is much more abundant. The V gene is TRBV19, the J gene TRBJ1-1; perhaps TRBD1 as D (5 bases). V lost 7 bases to trimming and J lost 1 base, with 16 bases between them. There are 15 residues in the CDR3. Germline CDR1 and CDR2: LNHDA and SQIVND (reference sequence). CDR3 coding DNA: TGTGCCAGTAAGGGTACGGGACGGACGAACACTGAAGCTTTCTTT. Translated: CASKGTGRTNTEAFF.

This clonotype has ten or more counts. V is TRBV5-5 and J is TRBJ2-6; possibly TRBD1 for D (6 bases). V was trimmed by 1 base and J by 2 bases, leaving 7 bases between them. Germline V gene sequence: CDR1 SGHKS, CDR2 YYEKEE (reference sequence). The CDR3 sequence is 15 residues long. The CDR3 here is CASSLRQAGANVLTF. The CDR3 DNA reads as TGTGCCAGCAGCTTGAGACAGGCTGGGGCCAACGTCCTGACTTTC.

By proportion, this clonotype is medium-sized (0.01 to 0.1%). V and J are TRBV20-1 and TRBJ2-1; 10 bases line up with TRBD1. Germline lookup yields CDR1 DFQATT and CDR2 SNEGSKA (reference sequence). The CDR3 contains 14 residues. J lost 8 bases, V lost 1 base, and 5 bases had no gene match. This chain's CDR3 is CSARAPGQGHEQFF. In nucleotides, the CDR3 is TGCAGTGCTAGAGCTCCGGGACAGGGGCATGAGCAGTTCTTC.

This clonotype was found many times. This rearrangement joins TRBV5-1 to TRBJ2-7; 9 nucleotides agree with TRBD2. The CDR3 is made up of 15 amino acids. Per germline, CDR1 SGHRS and CDR2 YFSETQ. V lost 0 bases to trimming and J lost 5 bases; unmatched junction nucleotides: 6. The CDR3 nucleotides read TGCGCCAGCAGCTTGGAGCTAGCGGGATCCAACGAGCAGTACTTC. Protein sequence: CASSLELAGSNEQYF.

In its sample, this clonotype was seen many times. The chain carries TRBV5-1 and TRBJ2-2, with TRBD1 matching over 8 bases. V trimming: 4 bases; J trimming: 5 bases; junction bases outside the gene matches: 16. The CDR3 loop spans 18 amino acids. CDR1 is SGHRS, CDR2 YFSETQ, per germline. Written as DNA, the CDR3 is TGCGCCAGCAGCGCCGGACAGGGTTCTCGGAGGTCTACCGGGGAGCTGTTTTTT. Its protein is CASSAGQGSRRSTGELFF.